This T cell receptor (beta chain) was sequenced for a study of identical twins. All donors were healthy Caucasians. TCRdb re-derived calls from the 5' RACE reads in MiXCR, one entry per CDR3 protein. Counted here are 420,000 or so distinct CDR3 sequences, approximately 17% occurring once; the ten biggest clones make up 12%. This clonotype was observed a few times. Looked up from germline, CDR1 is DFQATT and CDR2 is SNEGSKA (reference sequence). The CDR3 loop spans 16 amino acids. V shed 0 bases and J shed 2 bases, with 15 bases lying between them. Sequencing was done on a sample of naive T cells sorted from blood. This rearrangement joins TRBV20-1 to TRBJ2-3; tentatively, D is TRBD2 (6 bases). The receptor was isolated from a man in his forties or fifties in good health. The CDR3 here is CSARDPAGSLTDTQYF. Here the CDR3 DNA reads TGCAGTGCTAGAGATCCCGCGGGATCCCTCACAGATACGCAGTATTTT.